The clone carrying this T cell receptor (beta chain) occurred once. In the original workflow: Nucleated cell number was recorded as an estimate derived from reference gene primer amplification. The method was immunoSEQ multiplex PCR; TCRdb's version includes in-frame clones alone and lacks a portion of them. V, J and clone size derive from that table, while D and trimming were established from the DNA sequence. Of 200,000 to 250,000 clones in the sample, about four fifths were seen once. This sample was taken from a study of blood T cell repertoires in COVID-19. CDR1 is GTSNPN, CDR2 SVGIG, per germline (reference sequence). CDR3 length equals 12 residues. The ends were cut back, 1 base at V and 7 bases at J, with 10 bases in the middle.

Sequenced material: peripheral blood. This TCR came from a woman aged 55 to 70 with acute or convalescent COVID-19. V is TRBV30 and J is TRBJ1-2, with a weak D call TRBD1 (5 bases). The CDR3: CAWSGGGGGYTF. The CDR3 DNA is TGTGCCTGGAGTGGGGGGGGTGGTGGCTACACCTTC.